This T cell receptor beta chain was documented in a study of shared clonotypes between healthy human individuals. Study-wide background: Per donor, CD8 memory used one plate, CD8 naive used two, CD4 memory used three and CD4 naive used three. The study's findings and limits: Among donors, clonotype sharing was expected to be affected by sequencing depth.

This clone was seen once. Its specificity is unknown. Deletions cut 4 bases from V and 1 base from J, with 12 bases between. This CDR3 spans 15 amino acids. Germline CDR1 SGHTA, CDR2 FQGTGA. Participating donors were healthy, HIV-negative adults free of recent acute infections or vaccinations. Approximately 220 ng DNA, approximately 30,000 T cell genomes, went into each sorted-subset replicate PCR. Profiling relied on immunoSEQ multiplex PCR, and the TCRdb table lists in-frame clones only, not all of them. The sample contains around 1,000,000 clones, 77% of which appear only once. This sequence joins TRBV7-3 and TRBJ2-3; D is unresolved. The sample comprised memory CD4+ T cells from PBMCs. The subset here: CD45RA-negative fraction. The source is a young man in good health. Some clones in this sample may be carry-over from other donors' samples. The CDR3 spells CASSSSQRGTDTQYF. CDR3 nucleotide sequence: TGTGCCAGCAGCTCAAGCCAGAGAGGCACAGATACGCAGTATTTT.